These 21 T cell receptor beta chains originate from one sample sequenced in a study of graft-versus-host responses after intestinal transplantation. The table came from immunoSEQ multiplex PCR; TCRdb's copy has only in-frame clones and leaves some out. The sample shows more than 50,000 clones, about 89% of them seen only once. The source was PBMCs, collected roughly 660 days after intestinal transplant. Source of these receptors: a human patient who received an intestinal transplant, so some T cells may come from the graft donor.

This clone was counted once. The CDR3 nucleotides read TGTGCCAGCAGCGCTGGGGGGCAGGGATACTACGAGCAGTACTTC. This codes for CASSAGGQGYYEQYF. The chain couples TRBV9 to TRBJ2-7, with D tentatively TRBD1 or TRBD2 (6 bases each). Trimming took 3 bases from V and 3 from J, leaving 16 bases between them. The germline CDR1 and CDR2 sequences are SGDLS and YYNGEE. This CDR3 has 15 amino acids.

The chain is built from TRBV5-1 and TRBJ2-6; D gene ambiguous. The CDR3 runs 16 residues. Germline assignment: CDR1 SGHRS and CDR2 YFSETQ. The V end lost 0 bases, the J end lost 0 bases, and 7 bases lay between the germline ends. CDR3 loop: CASSLDTASGANVLTF. CDR3 bases: TGCGCCAGCAGCTTGGACACAGCCTCTGGGGCCAACGTCCTGACTTTC.

This chain connects TRBV7-9 to TRBJ1-2, with D tentatively TRBD1 (5 bases). The germline gives CDR1 SEHNR, CDR2 FQNEAQ (reference sequence). V was pared by 6 bases and J by 5 bases, with 16 bases between. The CDR3 runs 14 residues. CDR3 coding DNA: TGTGCCAGCAGTTTAACTGCGACAGAGTATGGCTACACCTTC. This translates into CASSLTATEYGYTF.

This clone has only one observation. The chain is built from TRBV7-8 and TRBJ2-7, with D hard to call. V was shortened by 0 bases and J by 6 bases, with 15 bases between the two germline ends. This CDR3 is 15 amino acids long. Germline V gene data show CDR1 as SGHVS and CDR2 as FQNEAQ. The CDR3 loop reads CASSLASQVWVEQYF. DNA for the CDR3: TGTGCCAGCAGCTTAGCCAGCCAGGTCTGGGTCGAGCAGTACTTC.

This clone was seen only a few times. The chain employs TRBV29-1 and TRBJ1-2, with D possibly matching TRBD1 (5 bases). The CDR3 has 12 amino acids. Trimming removed 7 bases from V and 0 bases from J, with 9 bases in between. Germline values: CDR1 SQVTM, CDR2 ANQGSEA. CDR3 residues: CSGQGANYGYTF. As DNA, the CDR3 is TGCAGCGGCCAGGGAGCTAACTATGGCTACACCTTC.

The chain couples TRBV7-5 to TRBJ1-2. TRBV7-5 is described as a pseudogene. The length of the CDR3 is 15 residues. The CDR3 coding sequence is TGTGCCAGCAGCTTATGCGCAGGGACTATCTATGGCTACATCTTC. This sequence encodes CASSLCAGTIYGYIF.

The rearrangement joins TRBV9 to TRBJ1-1; tentative D call: TRBD1 (5 bases). Germline assignment: CDR1 SGDLS and CDR2 YYNGEE. V was pared by 3 bases and J by 6 bases, with 15 bases between. The CDR3 contains 14 residues. Here the CDR3 DNA reads TGTGCCAGCAGCGCGGGGGAGGGTATCCCTGAAGCTTTCTTT. Protein product: CASSAGEGIPEAFF.

V usage is TRBV27 and J usage is TRBJ2-7, with 10 bases aligning to TRBD1. Losses at the gene ends were 4 bases for V and 5 bases for J; bases not matched to a gene: 5. Germline V gene lookup returns CDR1 MNHEY and CDR2 SMNVEV (reference sequence). The CDR3 runs 14 residues. The CDR3 DNA reads as TGTGCCAGCAGTTACGGGACAGGGGTCCACGAGCAGTACTTC. It codes for CASSYGTGVHEQYF.

A note on this clone: The junction shows a germline mismatch at one end, possibly a read error. The chain couples TRBV6-4 to TRBJ2-7; D is undetermined. The germline V gene has CDR1 MRHNA and CDR2 SNTAGT. The CDR3 consists of 13 residues. CDR3 bases: TGTGCCAGCAGTGGGGCCCCCCGGGCCTTGGGGTTATTC. Encoded protein: CASSGAPRALGLF.

The chain recombines TRBV6-5 with TRBJ1-2; possible D gene TRBD1, 5 bases. The CDR3 consists of 14 residues. CDR1 and CDR2 from the germline V gene are MNHEY and SVGAGI. V was pared by 5 bases and J by 2 bases, with 12 bases between. CDR3 amino acids: CASSQGSRNYGYTF. DNA for the CDR3: TGTGCCAGCAGTCAGGGATCCCGAAACTATGGCTACACCTTC.

The V gene is TRBV4-2, the J gene TRBJ2-5; TRBD2 aligns across 9 bases. This CDR3 comprises 15 residues. V lost 4 bases, J lost 2 bases, and 5 bases stayed unmatched. Germline V gene sequence: CDR1 LGHNA, CDR2 YNFKEQ. Here the CDR3 DNA reads TGTGCCAGCAGCCCTAGCGGGGACCCGCAAGAGACCCAGTACTTC. This codes for CASSPSGDPQETQYF.

J is TRBJ1-5 and V is TRBV13, with 7 bases that match TRBD1. The CDR3 extends over 14 amino acids. V was pared by 6 bases and J by 7 bases, with 9 bases of the junction left unmatched. Germline CDR1 PRHDT, CDR2 FYEKMQ (reference sequence). The CDR3 region has the DNA TGTGCCAGCAGGCAGCGCACAGGGGACCAGCCCCAGCATTTT. Residues: CASRQRTGDQPQHF.

V usage is TRBV6-5 and J usage is TRBJ2-7, with D possibly TRBD1 on 6 matching bases. Trimming pared 2 bases from V and 3 bases from J, leaving 11 bases between. Germline-derived CDR1 and CDR2 are MNHEY and SVGAGI. The CDR3 extends over 14 amino acids. CDR3 coding DNA: TGTGCCAGCAGTTACGCACAGGGTCTCTACGAGCAGTACTTC. It codes for CASSYAQGLYEQYF.

This chain uses TRBV10-3 with TRBJ1-1, with 10 bases identical to TRBD1. CDR3 length equals 15 residues. The germline CDR1 and CDR2 sequences are ENHRY and SYGVKD. V gave up 5 bases and J gave up 0 bases; unmatched junction bases: 3. CDR3 loop: CAISLTGGLNTEAFF. The CDR3 DNA is TGTGCCATCAGTTTGACAGGGGGCTTGAACACTGAAGCTTTCTTT.

As concerns this clone: Different DNA sequences within this sample yield the same CDR3. The rearrangement uses TRBV5-6 and TRBJ1-1; D ambiguous. The V end lost 4 bases, the J end lost 0 bases, and 4 bases lay between the germline ends. This CDR3 contains 12 residues. Germline V gene sequence: CDR1 SGHDT, CDR2 YYEEEE. This chain's CDR3 is CASSLLNTEAFF. Here the CDR3 DNA reads TGTGCCAGCAGCCTATTGAACACTGAAGCTTTCTTT. The whole variable domain, filled in from reference TRBV5-6 and TRBJ1-1, reads DAGVTQSPTHLIKTRGQQVTLRCSPKSGHDTVSWYQQALGQGPQFIFQYYEEEERQRGNFPDRFSGHQFPNYSSELNVNALLLGDSALYLCASSLLNTEAFFGQGTRLTVV.

The V and J genes are TRBV5-1 and TRBJ1-5, with D possibly TRBD1 on 5 matching bases. The CDR3 has 13 amino acids. V was clipped by 5 bases and J by 1 base, with 7 bases between them. Looked up from germline, CDR1 is SGHRS and CDR2 is YFSETQ. CDR3 loop: CASSPGSNQPQHF. Written as DNA, the CDR3 is TGCGCCAGCAGTCCAGGGAGCAATCAGCCCCAGCATTTT.

The chain has TRBV4-1 and TRBJ1-4; tentatively, D is TRBD1 (6 bases). Trimming took 4 bases from V and 3 from J, leaving 15 bases between them. Germline CDR1 is MGHRA and CDR2 is YSYEKL. CDR3 length equals 16 residues. This chain's CDR3 is CASSLRDRTSNEKLFF. The CDR3 nucleotides are TGCGCCAGCAGCCTCCGCGACAGGACTTCTAATGAAAAACTGTTTTTT.

This chain links TRBV5-1 with TRBJ2-3; TRBD1 aligns across 12 bases. Germline trimming cut 4 bases from V and 3 bases from J; bases unmatched to any gene: 3. The CDR3 runs to 15 residues. Germline CDR1 and CDR2: SGHRS and YFSETQ. CDR3 in DNA: TGCGCCAGCAGCCTGGGACAGGGGGCTACAGATACGCAGTATTTT. Amino acids: CASSLGQGATDTQYF.

The V gene is TRBV7-6, the J gene TRBJ2-1, with 11 bases fitting TRBD2. Unmatched junction bases numbered 9, after V lost 1 base and J lost 7 bases. CDR1 SGHVS and CDR2 FNYEAQ come from the germline V gene. The CDR3 spans 17 residues. CDR3 residues: CASSLVSGGAGRNEQFF. CDR3 coding DNA: TGTGCCAGCAGCTTAGTTAGCGGGGGGGCCGGGAGGAATGAGCAGTTCTTC.

The chain carries TRBV5-6 and TRBJ2-1; TRBD1 or TRBD2 may be the D gene (6 bases each). Trimming cost V 0 bases and J 11 bases, with 15 bases left between them. CDR1 is SGHDT and CDR2 is YYEEEE in the germline V gene. The CDR3 extends over 14 amino acids. This CDR3 reads CASSLEVGGTKQFF. The CDR3 DNA is TGTGCCAGCAGCTTGGAAGTAGGGGGGACCAAGCAGTTCTTC. The variable domain in full, completed from reference TRBV5-6 and TRBJ2-1, reads DAGVTQSPTHLIKTRGQQVTLRCSPKSGHDTVSWYQQALGQGPQFIFQYYEEEERQRGNFPDRFSGHQFPNYSSELNVNALLLGDSALYLCASSLEVGGTKQFFGPGTRLTVL.

The chain recombines TRBV2 with TRBJ1-5; no clear D. V lost 4 bases and J 2 bases, leaving 6 bases between the germline ends. CDR3 length: 13 amino acids. In germline, CDR1 is SNHLY, CDR2 FYNNEI. In DNA, the CDR3 is TGTGCCAGCAGTGGGGTTGGCAATCAGCCCCAGCATTTT. Its protein product is CASSGVGNQPQHF.